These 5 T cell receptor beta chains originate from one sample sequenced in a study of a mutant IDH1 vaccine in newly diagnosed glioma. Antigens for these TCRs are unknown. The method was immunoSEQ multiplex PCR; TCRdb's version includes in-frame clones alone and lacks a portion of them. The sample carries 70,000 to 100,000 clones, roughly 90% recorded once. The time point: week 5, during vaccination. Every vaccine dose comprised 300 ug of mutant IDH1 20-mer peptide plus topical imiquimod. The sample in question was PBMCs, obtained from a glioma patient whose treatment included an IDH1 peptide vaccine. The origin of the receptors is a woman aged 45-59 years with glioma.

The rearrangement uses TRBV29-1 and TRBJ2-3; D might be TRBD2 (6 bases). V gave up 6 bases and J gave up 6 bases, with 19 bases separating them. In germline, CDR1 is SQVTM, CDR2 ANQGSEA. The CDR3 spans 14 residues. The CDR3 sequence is CSVPSPVTRDTQYF. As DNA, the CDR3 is TGCAGCGTCCCCAGTCCAGTGACTAGGGATACGCAGTATTTT.

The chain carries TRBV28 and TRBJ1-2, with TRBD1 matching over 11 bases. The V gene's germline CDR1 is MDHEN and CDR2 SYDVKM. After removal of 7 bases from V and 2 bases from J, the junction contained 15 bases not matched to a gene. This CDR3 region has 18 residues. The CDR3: CASTTTGTGGGVNYGYTF. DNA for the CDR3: TGTGCCAGCACCACCACCGGGACAGGGGGGGGCGTGAACTATGGCTACACCTTC.

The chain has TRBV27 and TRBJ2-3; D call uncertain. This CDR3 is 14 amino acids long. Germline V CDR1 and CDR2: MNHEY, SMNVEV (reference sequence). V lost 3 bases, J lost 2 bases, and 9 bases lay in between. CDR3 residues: CASSLTLITDTQYF. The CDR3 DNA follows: TGTGCCAGCAGTTTGACCCTCATCACAGATACGCAGTATTTT.

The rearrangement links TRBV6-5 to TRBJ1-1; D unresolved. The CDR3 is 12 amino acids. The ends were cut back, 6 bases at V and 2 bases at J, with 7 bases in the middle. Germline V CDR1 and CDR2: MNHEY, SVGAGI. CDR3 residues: CASRAFNTEAFF. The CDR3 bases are TGTGCCAGCAGAGCCTTCAACACTGAAGCTTTCTTT.

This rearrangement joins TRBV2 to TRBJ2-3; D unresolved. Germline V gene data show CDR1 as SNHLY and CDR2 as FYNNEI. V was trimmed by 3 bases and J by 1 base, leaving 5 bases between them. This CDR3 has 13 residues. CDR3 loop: CASSEWGTDTQYF. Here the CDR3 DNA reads TGTGCCAGCAGTGAGTGGGGCACAGATACGCAGTATTTT. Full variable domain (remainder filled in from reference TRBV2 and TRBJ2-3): EPEVTQTPSHQVTQMGQEVILRCVPISNHLYFYWYRQILGQKVEFLVSFYNNEISEKSEIFDDQFSVERPDGSNFTLKIRSTKLEDSAMYFCASSEWGTDTQYFGPGTRLTVL.